The rows below give T cell receptor beta chains drawn from one sample of a study of CD8 T cells in Susac syndrome. MiXCR was run by TCRdb on the immunoSEQ multiplex PCR reads, yielding one entry per CDR3 protein. Of about 240,000 distinct CDR3 sequences listed, 90% to 96% are singletons. The sample was CD4+ T cells from PBMCs. The receptors derive from a human donor with Susac syndrome. Each CDR3 is given with its conserved first and last residue. D genes are given only for firm matches. Size is stated for part of the rows, as once, few or many counts, or as a class when the clone is expanded.

TRBV12-3/TRBV12-4	TRBD2	TRBJ2-3	-	TGTGCCAGCAGTTTCTCGGCGGGAGGGCCTGTATCAGATACGCAGTATTTT	CASSFSAGGPVSDTQYF
TRBV25-1	TRBD2	TRBJ2-7	-	TGTGCCAGCGGGCTAGCGGGCTCCTACGAGCAGTACTTC	CASGLAGSYEQYF
TRBV20-1	-	TRBJ2-1	-	TGCAGTGCCTGGGCCGGGAGCTCCTACAATGAGCAGTTCTTC	CSAWAGSSYNEQFF
TRBV3-1	-	TRBJ2-5	-	TGTGCCAGCAGCGGCGGGAATAAATATGAGACCCAGTACTTC	CASSGGNKYETQYF
TRBV27	TRBD1	TRBJ1-1	-	TGTGCCAGCAAATACACAGGGGGCACTGAAGCTTTCTTT	CASKYTGGTEAFF
TRBV29-1	-	TRBJ1-1	-	TGCAGCGTTGAAGTACCTCTCCCGACAGCCCCTGAAGCTTTCTTT	CSVEVPLPTAPEAFF
TRBV19	-	TRBJ1-2	-	TGTGCCAGTAGTATAGGAGGGGATTATGGCTACACCTTC	CASSIGGDYGYTF
TRBV30	-	TRBJ2-7	-	TGTGCCTGGAGCACACAGGGCTACGAGCAGTACTTC	CAWSTQGYEQYF
TRBV27	-	TRBJ2-7	-	TGTGCCAGCAGTTTATCCGAGAGGACACCAACTACCGAGCAGTACTTC	CASSLSERTPTTEQYF
TRBV9	-	TRBJ1-2	-	TGTGCCAGCAGCATTCCCTTCAACAGAATCCACTATGGCTACACCTTC	CASSIPFNRIHYGYTF
TRBV20-1	-	TRBJ1-1	-	TGCAGTGCTACCCTGGAAGGCAGGAACACTGAAGCTTTCTTT	CSATLEGRNTEAFF
TRBV30	-	TRBJ1-2	-	TGTGCCTGGAGTGTAGGACCTAGAGCTGGCTACACCTTC	CAWSVGPRAGYTF
TRBV29-1	-	TRBJ2-1	-	TGCAGCGTTGAAGGGTTCCCCTACAATGAGCAGTTCTTC	CSVEGFPYNEQFF
TRBV6-6	TRBD2	TRBJ2-1	-	TGTGCCAGCAGTTTGAGCGGGGGGTACAATGAGCAGTTCTTC	CASSLSGGYNEQFF
TRBV28	TRBD1	TRBJ2-5	-	TGTGCCAGCAGTTCCGACAGGGTCGCTAAGACCCAGTACTTC	CASSSDRVAKTQYF
TRBV19	-	TRBJ2-4	-	TGTGCCAGTAGTAATCCTGACGGCGTAGCCAAAAACATTCAGTACTTC	CASSNPDGVAKNIQYF
TRBV27	-	TRBJ1-5	-	TGTGCCAGCAGTGCAGGGATTAATAGCAATCAGCCCCAGCATTTT	CASSAGINSNQPQHF
TRBV3-1	-	TRBJ2-7	-	TGTGCCAGCAGCGAAAGGGGCGAGCAGTACTTC	CASSERGEQYF
TRBV3-1	-	TRBJ1-3	-	TGTGCCAGCAGCCAAGATAGTACAGTTGGAAACACCATATATTTT	CASSQDSTVGNTIYF
TRBV7-3	TRBD2	TRBJ2-1	-	TGTGCCAGCAGCTTCGGACTAGCGGGAGCTGAGCAGTTCTTC	CASSFGLAGAEQFF
TRBV7-9	TRBD2	TRBJ2-7	once	TGTGCCAGCAGTCGTCCGGGACTAGCGGGCCTTTACGAGCAGTACTTC	CASSRPGLAGLYEQYF
TRBV20-1	-	TRBJ2-7	-	TGCAGTGCCAACAGGGTAACAAACGAGCAGTACTTC	CSANRVTNEQYF
TRBV5-1	-	TRBJ1-4	once	TGCGCCAGCAGCTTGGGGCCAGGGAATGAAAAACTGTTTTTT	CASSLGPGNEKLFF
TRBV2	TRBD1	TRBJ2-7	-	TGTGCCGGGACAGCGACCAGTGGCTACGAGCAGTACTTC	CAGTATSGYEQYF
TRBV29-1	TRBD1	TRBJ2-4	-	TGCAGCGTTGTATCCTATCAGGGGGTTCCCGCCAAAAACATTCAGTACTTC	CSVVSYQGVPAKNIQYF
TRBV7-9	TRBD2	TRBJ2-3	-	TGTGCCAGCTCAGCGGGACCCACAGATACGCAGTATTTT	CASSAGPTDTQYF
TRBV7-9	-	TRBJ1-1	-	TGTGCCAGCAGCTTAGAAACCTCGGCTTTCTTT	CASSLETSAFF
TRBV7-8	-	TRBJ2-5	-	TGTGCCAGCAGCTACGGTCCCCAGCAACTGGAGACCCAGTACTTC	CASSYGPQQLETQYF
TRBV6-5	-	TRBJ1-1	-	TGTGCCAGCAGTTACGGAATATGCTTGCTTTTCTTT	CASSYGICLLFF
TRBV27	-	TRBJ2-5	-	TGTGCCAGCAGTTTGCATTCTCAATCGGGGGAGACCCAGTACTTC	CASSLHSQSGETQYF
TRBV5-1	-	TRBJ1-5	-	TGCGCCAGCAGCTTGGCAGGGAACCTGGAACAGCCCCAGCATTTT	CASSLAGNLEQPQHF
TRBV25-1	-	TRBJ1-1	-	TGTGCCAGCCGTTCGGGGGGGGTGAACACTGAAGCTTTCTTT	CASRSGGVNTEAFF
TRBV30	-	TRBJ2-5	-	TGTGCCTGGAGTGCGCCGGCCCAAGAGACCCAGTACTTC	CAWSAPAQETQYF
TRBV14	-	TRBJ2-1	-	TGTGCCAGCAGTCGGACCTTCCTCTACAATGAGCAGTTCTTC	CASSRTFLYNEQFF
TRBV5-6	TRBD2	TRBJ2-4	once	TGTGCCAGCAGCCGGGGTTTGGGACTAGGAAACATTCAGTACTTC	CASSRGLGLGNIQYF
TRBV2	TRBD1	TRBJ1-1	-	TGTGCCAGCAGTGAAAGGACAGGGGGGAGGACTGAAGCTTTCTTT	CASSERTGGRTEAFF
TRBV20-1	TRBD1	TRBJ1-1	-	TGCAGTGCTAGGGCATGGGGGGGGACAGGGAACACTGAAGCTTTCTTT	CSARAWGGTGNTEAFF
TRBV18	-	TRBJ2-3	-	TGTGCCAGCTCTTCACCAGTGGATACGCAGTATTTT	CASSSPVDTQYF
TRBV30	-	TRBJ2-1	-	TGTACCTGGTTCGGCAGGGGGGACAATGAGCAGTTCTTC	CTWFGRGDNEQFF
TRBV29-1	TRBD1	TRBJ1-2	-	TGCAGCGCCGTGGGGGCCCAGGGGGGCTATGGCTACACCTTC	CSAVGAQGGYGYTF
TRBV29-1	-	TRBJ1-3	-	TGCAGCGTTTCGGTCGTACCTCCCGCCTCTGGAAACACCATATATTTT	CSVSVVPPASGNTIYF
TRBV10-3	-	TRBJ1-1	-	TGTGCCATCACCGAGGTAGGAATGCCGAACGGTGAAGCTTTCTTT	CAITEVGMPNGEAFF
TRBV20-1	TRBD2	TRBJ2-5	once	TGCAGTGCTTTCCCGGCTAGCGGGAGGCTCCAAGAGACCCAGTACTTC	CSAFPASGRLQETQYF
TRBV9	-	TRBJ2-5	-	TGTGCCAGTAATGGTGGTGGAGGGCCCGGGACCCAGTACTTC	CASNGGGGPGTQYF
TRBV15	-	TRBJ2-1	-	TGTGCCACGAGTCCTGGGAATGAGCAGTTCTTC	CATSPGNEQFF
TRBV20-1	-	TRBJ1-2	-	TGCAGTGCTGGTACACAGGCTGACTATGGCTACACCTTC	CSAGTQADYGYTF
TRBV3-1	-	TRBJ2-5	-	TGTGCCAGCAGCCAATTCAGCGGGTCCTATGGGACCCAGTACTTC	CASSQFSGSYGTQYF
TRBV12-3/TRBV12-4	-	TRBJ1-1	-	TGTGCCAGCAGGCGGACAGCTTACATGAACACTGAAGCTTTCTTT	CASRRTAYMNTEAFF
TRBV29-1	-	TRBJ1-4	-	TGCAGCGTACGGGACTTTCGAAATGAAAAACTGTTTTTT	CSVRDFRNEKLFF
TRBV6-1	-	TRBJ1-2	-	TGTGCCAGTAGGCCGGCAGGGACCTATGGCTACACCTTC	CASRPAGTYGYTF
TRBV9	TRBD2	TRBJ2-1	-	TGTGCCAGCAGCGTAGTTGCGGGAGGGTACAATGAGCAGTTCTTC	CASSVVAGGYNEQFF
TRBV7-9	-	TRBJ1-5	once	TGTGCCAGCAGCTTAGGCCGGACGGGAAAGATCGAACCCCAGCATTTT	CASSLGRTGKIEPQHF
TRBV29-1	TRBD1	TRBJ2-2	-	TGCAGCGTTGATATCGGGGACAGGGCGGCCGGGGAGCTGTTTTTT	CSVDIGDRAAGELFF
TRBV27	-	TRBJ2-5	-	TGTGCCAGCAGTTTACGGAGCGCGCAAGAGACCCAGTACTTC	CASSLRSAQETQYF
TRBV6-5	TRBD1	TRBJ1-2	-	TGTGCCAGCAGTTGGGAAGGACAGGGTAGCTATGGCTACACCTTC	CASSWEGQGSYGYTF
TRBV2	-	TRBJ1-2	-	TGTGCCAGCAGAATTCCGGGTCCCGCTGGGGGCTACACCTTC	CASRIPGPAGGYTF
TRBV14	-	TRBJ1-4	-	TGTGCCAGCAGCCAAGAACGGCTTACTTGGGGCGAAAAACTGTTTTTT	CASSQERLTWGEKLFF
TRBV3-1	TRBD1	TRBJ1-1	-	TGTGCCAGCCGCCGGGGAGACAGGGAGAACACTGAAGCTTTCTTT	CASRRGDRENTEAFF
TRBV7-8	TRBD1	TRBJ2-3	-	TGTGCCAGCAGCTCACCCTTTACTGACAGGGAACTTGCAGATACGCAGTATTTT	CASSSPFTDRELADTQYF